These 27 T cell receptor beta chains were all obtained from the same sample, sequenced in a study of blood T cell repertoires in COVID-19. The method was immunoSEQ multiplex PCR; TCRdb's version includes in-frame clones alone and lacks a portion of them. Among about 39,000 clones, around 80% were seen once, and the ten largest hold roughly 10%. Specimen: peripheral blood. The receptor source for this set is a man aged 55 to 69 in a cohort sampled during active COVID-19.

J is TRBJ1-1 and V is TRBV13; maybe TRBD1 (6 bases). This CDR3 spans 14 amino acids. Germline V gene sequence: CDR1 PRHDT, CDR2 FYEKMQ (reference sequence). Trimming cost V 5 bases and J 2 bases, with 12 bases left between them. DNA for the CDR3: TGTGCCAGCAGCCTACCGGGACAAAACACTGAAGCTTTCTTT. Residues: CASSLPGQNTEAFF. Variable domain in full (rest from reference TRBV13 and TRBJ1-1): AAGVIQSPRHLIKEKRETATLKCYPIPRHDTVYWYQQGPGQDPQFLISFYEKMQSDKGSIPDRFSAQQFSDYHSELNMSSLELGDSALYFCASSLPGQNTEAFFGQGTRLTVV.

The chain uses TRBV24-1 and TRBJ2-3; TRBD1 aligns across 7 bases. CDR3 length: 13 residues. CDR1 and CDR2 (germline): KGHDR, SFDVKD. V was pared by 9 bases and J by 2 bases, with 4 bases of the junction left unmatched. The CDR3 DNA follows: TGTGCCACCCTCGACAGGGTCACAGATACGCAGTATTTT. Translation gives CATLDRVTDTQYF.

The chain combines TRBV10-3 with TRBJ2-3; 9 positions match TRBD2. This CDR3 is built from 15 residues. J lost 4 bases, V lost 6 bases, and 8 bases had no gene match. Per the germline V gene, CDR1 is ENHRY and CDR2 is SYGVKD. CDR3 in DNA: TGTGCCATCAGCCCCTGGCGGGGGGGCTCAGATACGCAGTATTTT. Translation: CAISPWRGGSDTQYF.

The V call is TRBV7-9, the J call TRBJ1-4; 9 bases match TRBD1. Germline trimming cut 4 bases from V and 7 bases from J; bases unmatched to any gene: 4. The CDR3 is made up of 14 amino acids. The germline V gene encodes CDR1 SEHNR and CDR2 FQNEAQ (reference sequence). CDR3 coding DNA: TGTGCCAGCAGCTCGGGACAGGGTATTGAAAAACTGTTTTTT. Translation: CASSSGQGIEKLFF.

The V and J genes are TRBV11-3 and TRBJ2-3, with D possibly TRBD2 on 5 matching bases. Germline V CDR1 and CDR2: SGHNT, YENEEA. Trimming took 0 bases from V and 5 from J, leaving 9 bases between them. This CDR3 comprises 14 residues. The CDR3 DNA sequence: TGTGCCAGCAGCTTAGAGGGGAGAGAAGATACGCAGTATTTT. Translation: CASSLEGREDTQYF.

The rearrangement links TRBV12-3 or TRBV12-4 to TRBJ2-5, with a tentative D call TRBD1 (6 bases). V was cut by 1 base and J by 3 bases, with 6 bases left in between. There are 13 residues in the CDR3. The CDR3 is CASSLGDKETQYF. The CDR3 bases are TGTGCCAGCAGTTTAGGGGACAAAGAGACCCAGTACTTC.

This chain links TRBV2 with TRBJ2-7, with unresolved D. The V and J ends lost 3 bases and 3 bases respectively, with 3 bases between them. Germline V lookup: CDR1 SNHLY, CDR2 FYNNEI. This CDR3 spans 11 amino acids. Here the CDR3 reads CASSDVYEQYF. CDR3 bases: TGTGCCAGCAGTGACGTCTACGAGCAGTACTTC.

This rearrangement joins TRBV5-1 to TRBJ1-2, with a weak D call TRBD1 (5 bases). CDR1 and CDR2 from the germline V gene are SGHRS and YFSETQ. The V end was cut by 4 bases, the J end by 5 bases, with 12 bases between. This CDR3 region has 13 residues. CDR3 DNA: TGCGCCAGCAGCCCCGACAGCCAGTATGGCTACACCTTC. It yields the protein CASSPDSQYGYTF.

The V gene is TRBV28, the J gene TRBJ1-5, with D possibly TRBD1 on 6 matching bases. CDR1 and CDR2 from the germline V gene are MDHEN and SYDVKM. The germline V and J ends were trimmed by 5 bases and 7 bases, with 18 bases remaining between them. The CDR3 sequence is 15 residues long. CDR3 nucleotide sequence: TGTGCCAGCAGTCTAGACCACAGGGCTTACCAGCCCCAGCATTTT. Translating gives CASSLDHRAYQPQHF.

This sequence joins TRBV11-1 and TRBJ2-4; 10 bases map to TRBD1. The CDR3 has 15 amino acids. V was clipped by 5 bases and J by 8 bases; unmatched bases: 9. The germline V gene encodes CDR1 SGHAT and CDR2 FQDESV (reference sequence). The CDR3 region has the DNA TGTGCCAGCAGCCTCCTCGGGACAGGGGCGGACATTCAGTACTTC. This translates into CASSLLGTGADIQYF.

The chain carries TRBV7-9 and TRBJ1-1, with D uncertain. Trimming pared 7 bases from V and 4 bases from J, leaving 22 bases between. This CDR3 comprises 16 residues. Germline V gene lookup returns CDR1 SEHNR and CDR2 FQNEAQ (reference sequence). CDR3 sequence: CASTPAGQDYSTEAFF. The CDR3 region has the DNA TGTGCCAGCACCCCGGCCGGCCAGGATTATAGCACTGAAGCTTTCTTT.

The chain links TRBV30 to TRBJ1-4; D gene unclear. Between the trimmed V and J ends, which lost 3 bases and 5 bases, there was a span of 13 bases. This CDR3 has 14 amino acids. CDR1 is GTSNPN, CDR2 SVGIG, per germline (reference sequence). CDR3: CAWSPGSKNEKLFF. The CDR3 coding sequence is TGTGCCTGGAGCCCCGGGAGCAAAAATGAAAAACTGTTTTTT.

This clone has just one count. The chain carries TRBV4-3 and TRBJ2-5; tentatively, D is TRBD2 (5 bases). Germline-derived CDR1 and CDR2 are LGHNA and YSLEER. V gave up 1 base and J gave up 5 bases, with 14 bases separating them. This CDR3 has 15 residues. The CDR3, as DNA: TGCGCCAGCAGCCAAGTCGAGGGATCGTGGGAGACCCAGTACTTC. It specifies CASSQVEGSWETQYF.

This rearrangement joins TRBV5-6 to TRBJ2-7; 7 positions match TRBD1. J was trimmed by 2 bases and V by 2 bases; bases with no gene match: 7. Germline CDR1 and CDR2: SGHDT and YYEEEE. The CDR3 has 15 residues. The CDR3 is CASSFGTAPAYEQYF. The CDR3 DNA is TGTGCCAGCAGCTTCGGGACAGCTCCCGCCTACGAGCAGTACTTC.

J is TRBJ2-1 and V is TRBV11-2; TRBD2 matches at 8 bases. Trimming cost V 2 bases and J 9 bases; bases outside gene matches: 12. This CDR3 comprises 16 residues. Germline CDR1 reads SGHAT; CDR2 reads FQNNGV. DNA of the CDR3: TGTGCCAGCAGCTTAAACCAGCGGGGGTTTGGGAGTGAGCAGTTCTTC. It codes for CASSLNQRGFGSEQFF.

The chain combines TRBV9 with TRBJ1-4; no definite D call. CDR3 size: 15 residues. V was trimmed by 0 bases and J by 4 bases, leaving 10 bases between them. Germline-derived CDR1 and CDR2 are SGDLS and YYNGEE. The DNA of the CDR3 is TGTGCCAGCAGCGTAGCTGCAACCTATAATGAAAAACTGTTTTTT. Its translation is CASSVAATYNEKLFF.

The V and J genes are TRBV19 and TRBJ2-7; TRBD2 matches at 11 bases. Trimming took 3 bases from V and 0 from J; bases not matched to a gene: 1. The CDR3 is made up of 15 amino acids. Germline V gives CDR1 LNHDA, CDR2 SQIVND (reference sequence). The CDR3, as DNA: TGTGCCAGTAGTATCGGACTAGCGGGCTCCTACGAGCAGTACTTC. Protein sequence: CASSIGLAGSYEQYF.

The chain employs TRBV6-6 and TRBJ2-3; a weak D match, TRBD2 (6 bases). The V end lost 6 bases, the J end lost 0 bases, and 13 bases lay between the germline ends. Per germline, CDR1 MNHNY and CDR2 SVGAGI (reference sequence). The CDR3 runs 15 residues. The CDR3 region is CASSPRGISTDTQYF. For the CDR3, the DNA is TGTGCCAGCAGCCCCCGGGGGATAAGCACAGATACGCAGTATTTT.

V gene TRBV7-2 combines with J gene TRBJ1-1, with D possibly TRBD1 on 6 matching bases. The length of the CDR3 is 15 residues. Germline V gene lookup returns CDR1 SGHTA and CDR2 FQGNSA. V lost 6 bases and J lost 4, with 18 bases in between. The CDR3 loop reads CASRLSKGVGTEAFF. CDR3 coding DNA: TGTGCCAGCAGGCTCTCAAAGGGGGTCGGCACTGAAGCTTTCTTT.

This sequence joins TRBV25-1 and TRBJ2-1, with D unresolved. The V end was cut by 7 bases, the J end by 0 bases, with 4 bases between. This CDR3 spans 12 amino acids. The germline V gene encodes CDR1 MGHDK and CDR2 SYGVNS. CDR3 region: CASMSSYNEQFF. The CDR3 coding sequence is TGTGCCAGCATGAGCTCCTACAATGAGCAGTTCTTC. The entire variable domain, with the rest obtained from reference TRBV25-1 and TRBJ2-1, is as follows: EADIYQTPRYLVIGTGKKITLECSQTMGHDKMYWYQQDPGMELHLIHYSYGVNSTEKGDLSSESTVSRIRTEHFPLTLESARPSHTSQYLCASMSSYNEQFFGPGTRLTVL.

The J gene is TRBJ2-7, the V gene TRBV11-3; maybe TRBD1 (6 bases). V lost 5 bases and J lost 3, with 23 bases in between. CDR1 and CDR2 (germline): SGHNT, YENEEA. CDR3 length: 17 residues. In DNA form, the CDR3 reads TGTGCCAGCAGCCCCCTCGACACGGGACAACCTTTCTACGAGCAGTACTTC. Residues: CASSPLDTGQPFYEQYF.

The chain employs TRBV4-2 and TRBJ2-3; D possibly corresponds to TRBD2 (5 bases). Trimming took off 2 bases at V and 2 bases at J, with 14 bases between the two ends. The germline V gene has CDR1 LGHNA and CDR2 YNFKEQ. The length of the CDR3 is 16 residues. The chain's CDR3 is CASSQSRTGPTDTQYF. CDR3 DNA: TGTGCCAGCAGCCAAAGCAGGACTGGGCCCACAGATACGCAGTATTTT.

V and J are TRBV11-3 and TRBJ2-5, with 8 positions matching TRBD2. Unmatched junction bases numbered 16, after V lost 5 bases and J lost 5 bases. CDR3 length: 17 amino acids. The V gene's germline CDR1 is SGHNT and CDR2 YENEEA. For the CDR3, the DNA is TGTGCCAGCAGCCTGGCCACTAGCGGCGGACCGGGGGAGACCCAGTACTTC. Its protein is CASSLATSGGPGETQYF.

The gene calls are TRBV4-1 and TRBJ2-1; 7 nucleotides align to TRBD2. Per the germline V gene, CDR1 is MGHRA and CDR2 is YSYEKL. This CDR3 has 15 residues. Trimming took 5 bases from V and 4 from J; bases not matched to a gene: 8. CDR3 sequence reads: CASSTSAGWYNEQFF. The CDR3 nucleotides read TGCGCCAGCAGCACTTCAGCGGGATGGTACAATGAGCAGTTCTTC.

The gene calls are TRBV5-1 and TRBJ1-4; D uncertain. CDR1 and CDR2 (germline): SGHRS, YFSETQ. There are 15 residues in the CDR3. V lost 3 bases and J 0 bases, leaving 9 bases between the germline ends. In nucleotides, the CDR3 is TGCGCCAGCAGCTCGGGTGTTACAACTAATGAAAAACTGTTTTTT. Its protein product is CASSSGVTTNEKLFF.

This chain joins TRBV6-1 and TRBJ2-2; no firm D call. Germline V gene lookup returns CDR1 MNHNS and CDR2 SASEGT. This CDR3 has 13 amino acids. The V gene lost 0 bases and the J gene lost 6 bases, with 5 bases spanning the gap. The CDR3 loop reads CASSEAEAGELFF. CDR3 nucleotides: TGTGCCAGCAGTGAAGCAGAGGCCGGGGAGCTGTTTTTT.

This clone was seen a handful of times. The chain couples TRBV10-2 to TRBJ2-5; 14 nucleotides match TRBD2. CDR1 is WSHSY and CDR2 is SAAADI in the germline V gene. V shed 3 bases and J 2 bases; nucleotides not matched to a gene: 5. The CDR3 runs to 17 residues. The CDR3 loop is CASSDSTSGRAQETQYF. The CDR3, as DNA: TGCGCCAGCAGTGACTCGACTAGCGGGAGGGCACAAGAGACCCAGTACTTC.